This passage covers 25 T cell receptor beta chains from one sample sequenced in a study of regulatory T cells in long-lasting Graves disease. Relying on iRepertoire HTBI primers and Arm-PCR of CDR3 regions, the team built TCR beta libraries. TCRdb independently ran MiXCR on the multiplex PCR reads; one entry per CDR3 protein. The data contain roughly 410,000 distinct CDR3 sequences, about 15% of them singletons. As for time point: newly diagnosed GD, antithyroid drugs for less than 3 months. The authors made the TCR library using RNA they extracted from PBMCs. This same sample was also part of a study on T cells in Graves' hyperthyroidism and ophthalmopathy.

Sample: peripheral blood mononuclear cells (PBMCs), taken at new diagnosis, from a patient treated with antithyroid drugs. These receptor sequences come from a middle-aged woman with Graves disease.

This clonotype was found many times. The chain uses TRBV28 and TRBJ2-2; D is undetermined. Per germline, CDR1 MDHEN and CDR2 SYDVKM. Trimming pared 8 bases from V and 3 bases from J, leaving 13 bases between. The CDR3 covers 14 residues. This chain's CDR3 is CASRAPAHTGELFF. CDR3 in DNA: TGTGCCAGCCGGGCCCCGGCTCACACCGGGGAGCTGTTTTTT.

This clonotype was counted at least ten times. The chain links TRBV20-1 to TRBJ2-7, with TRBD1 matching 10 bases. V lost 4 bases, J lost 8 bases, and 5 bases stayed unmatched. This CDR3 has 12 amino acids. In germline, CDR1 is DFQATT, CDR2 SNEGSKA (reference sequence). The CDR3 nucleotides read TGCAGTGCTACCCGGGACAGGGGACAGCAGTACTTC. Encoded protein: CSATRDRGQQYF.

This clonotype was counted a few times. This chain links TRBV3-1 with TRBJ2-1; TRBD1 matches 7 bases. Germline CDR1 is LGHDT and CDR2 is YNNKEL (reference sequence). Germline trimming cut 5 bases from V and 2 bases from J; bases unmatched to any gene: 18. The CDR3 runs to 19 residues. DNA of the CDR3: TGTGCCAGCAGCACCCGACAGGGAAATAGAGGAATTGCCTACAATGAGCAGTTCTTC. It specifies CASSTRQGNRGIAYNEQFF.

This clonotype was recorded many times. A junction end diverges from the germline sequence, so it may reflect a read error. This chain connects TRBV27 to TRBJ2-5; D remains ambiguous. The CDR3 runs to 15 residues. Germline V gives CDR1 MNHEY, CDR2 SMNVEV (reference sequence). The CDR3: CASSLLNGLQKTQYF. CDR3 coding DNA: TGTGCCAGCAGTTTATTGAACGGTCTCCAAAAGACCCAGTACTTC.

Ten or more counts support this clonotype. The rearrangement uses TRBV11-2 and TRBJ1-6; D is uncertain. Trimming took off 2 bases at V and 0 bases at J, with 5 bases between the two ends. The CDR3 is 15 amino acids. Germline CDR1 reads SGHAT; CDR2 reads FQNNGV. DNA of the CDR3: TGTGCCAGCAGCTTACCTAGCTCCTATAATTCACCCCTCCACTTT. Its translation: CASSLPSSYNSPLHF.

This clonotype was counted a few times. A single base separates this from a much larger clone, so it may be a read error. The CDR3 does not end in the conserved phenylalanine or tryptophan, so this is likely a read error. The rearrangement joins TRBV7-2 to TRBJ2-1; tentatively, D is TRBD1 or TRBD2 (5 bases each). Deletions cut 4 bases from V and 8 bases from J, with 15 bases between. The CDR3 spans 14 residues. Germline V CDR1 and CDR2: SGHTA, FQGNSA. Here the CDR3 DNA reads TGTGCCAGCAGCTCTAGGGACCCAGCCCATGAGCAGTTCTTG. Its protein is CASSSRDPAHEQFL.

This clonotype was found many times. J is TRBJ2-2 and V is TRBV30; TRBD2 aligns across 10 bases. The germline CDR1 and CDR2 sequences are GTSNPN and SVGIG (reference sequence). The V gene end was trimmed by 4 bases and the J gene end by 5 bases; junction bases not matched to a gene: 7. The CDR3 runs 15 residues. DNA for the CDR3: TGTGCCTGGACTATCCCGGGACTAGCGACCGGGGAGCTGTTTTTT. It is translated as CAWTIPGLATGELFF.

This chain connects TRBV19 to TRBJ1-1; possible D gene TRBD1, 5 bases. The germline CDR1 and CDR2 sequences are LNHDA and SQIVND (reference sequence). The CDR3 totals 13 residues. With 7 bases removed from V and 1 base from J, the gap between germline ends came to 10 bases. CDR3 in DNA: TGTGCCAGTATGTGGGGACCGAACACTGAAGCTTTCTTT. Translation gives CASMWGPNTEAFF.

This clonotype has a count of ten or more. The chain links TRBV7-8 to TRBJ1-2; D is unclear. Trimming removed 2 bases from V and 5 bases from J, with 15 bases in between. This CDR3 region has 15 residues. Germline CDR1 and CDR2: SGHVS and FQNEAQ. CDR3 DNA sequence: TGTGCCAGCAGCTTACCTGGCTTTGGTTATTATGGCTACACCTTC. Translating it yields CASSLPGFGYYGYTF.

This clonotype was recorded at least ten times. The CDR3 DNA is TGTGCCAGCAGGACAGGCGAAAACACTGAAGCTTTCTTT. It translates to CASRTGENTEAFF. The genes are TRBV13 and TRBJ1-1; possible D gene TRBD1, 6 bases. CDR3 length: 13 residues. Germline values: CDR1 PRHDT, CDR2 FYEKMQ (reference sequence). Trimming stripped 6 bases from V and 2 bases from J, with 10 bases between.

This clonotype was recorded many times. The chain has TRBV12-3 or TRBV12-4 and TRBJ1-3, with D uncertain. V dropped 1 base and J dropped 4 bases, with 5 bases sitting between them. CDR3 length equals 13 residues. The CDR3 DNA sequence: TGTGCCAGCAGTTTAGAGGAAGGAAACACCATATATTTT. Residues: CASSLEEGNTIYF.

The CDR3 DNA reads TGCAGTGCTCCGAAGGGTCGGGGTGGCAATCAGCCCCAGCATTTT. Its translation: CSAPKGRGGNQPQHF. V gene TRBV20-1 combines with J gene TRBJ1-5; D is undetermined. Looked up from germline, CDR1 is DFQATT and CDR2 is SNEGSKA (reference sequence). Trimming pared 5 bases from V and 2 bases from J, leaving 16 bases between. The length of the CDR3 is 15 residues.

This clonotype has a count of ten or more. V usage is TRBV6-1 and J usage is TRBJ2-3; 10 bases match TRBD2. The CDR3 contains 15 residues. Trimming at V came to 7 bases and at J to 2 bases, leaving 6 bases not matched to a gene. CDR1 is MNHNS and CDR2 is SASEGT in the germline V gene. CDR3 amino acids: CASNSGLADTDTQYF. In DNA, the CDR3 is TGTGCCAGCAATTCTGGACTAGCGGACACAGATACGCAGTATTTT.

The chain combines TRBV12-3 or TRBV12-4 with TRBJ2-2; a possible D gene is TRBD1 (6 bases). The CDR3 consists of 15 residues. V shed 1 base and J shed 5 bases, with 11 bases lying between them. CDR3 loop: CASSLGQARTGELFF. The CDR3 DNA sequence: TGTGCCAGCAGTTTAGGACAGGCCAGAACCGGGGAGCTGTTTTTT.

This clonotype was counted only a few times. CDR3 DNA sequence: TGTGCTAGTGGTTTGCCCAATCGAGGGGCAGATACGCAGTATTTT. Translating gives CASGLPNRGADTQYF. The V call is TRBV12-5, the J call TRBJ2-3; D tentatively fits TRBD1 or TRBD2 (5 bases each). CDR1 and CDR2 (germline): LGHNT, FRNRAP. The V gene lost 2 bases and the J gene lost 4 bases, with 13 bases spanning the gap. The CDR3 runs 15 residues.

The rearrangement links TRBV6-5 to TRBJ2-7; a possible D gene is TRBD1 (6 bases). The V end was cut by 3 bases, the J end by 4 bases, with 10 bases between. This CDR3 contains 13 residues. Germline-derived CDR1 and CDR2 are MNHEY and SVGAGI. The CDR3 sequence is CASSYGQIYEQYF. In nucleotides, the CDR3 is TGTGCCAGCAGTTATGGACAGATATACGAGCAGTACTTC.

This clonotype was found a few times. The V and J genes are TRBV20-1 and TRBJ1-3, with D possibly TRBD1 on 6 matching bases. There are 15 residues in the CDR3. V lost 4 bases, J lost 3 bases, and 16 bases lay in between. Germline lookup yields CDR1 DFQATT and CDR2 SNEGSKA (reference sequence). The CDR3 sequence: CSAKDSEFGGNTIYF. The DNA for the CDR3 is TGCAGTGCTAAGGACAGTGAGTTCGGTGGAAACACCATATATTTT.

This clonotype was counted at least ten times. This chain links TRBV7-9 with TRBJ2-7; 7 bases map to TRBD2. The CDR3 consists of 16 residues. Germline CDR1 reads SEHNR; CDR2 reads FQNEAQ (reference sequence). The J segment lost 5 bases and the V segment lost 5 bases, leaving 15 bases of the junction unmatched. The CDR3 region is CASSPVIVAGVNEQYF. The CDR3 DNA is TGTGCCAGCAGCCCGGTTATTGTGGCGGGAGTGAACGAGCAGTACTTC.

The V and J genes are TRBV6-1 and TRBJ1-2; TRBD1 aligns across 9 bases. Germline CDR1 reads MNHNS; CDR2 reads SASEGT. V shed 7 bases and J 5 bases; nucleotides not matched to a gene: 5. The CDR3 is 13 residues long. Here the CDR3 DNA reads TGTGCCAGCACCGGGACAGGGTATTATGGCTACACCTTC. Residues: CASTGTGYYGYTF.

This clonotype occurred many times. CDR3 protein: CASSPRASGSKETQYF. CDR3 coding DNA: TGTGCCAGCTCACCACGGGCTAGCGGGAGTAAGGAGACCCAGTACTTC. This chain links TRBV18 with TRBJ2-5; 10 nucleotides agree with TRBD2. In germline, CDR1 is KGHSH, CDR2 LQKENI. CDR3 size: 16 residues. V lost 1 base and J lost 5; bases outside the gene matches: 7. Full variable domain (remainder filled in from reference TRBV18 and TRBJ2-5): NAGVMQNPRHLVRRRGQEARLRCSPMKGHSHVYWYRQLPEEGLKFMVYLQKENIIDESGMPKERFSAEFPKEGPSILRIQQVVRGDSAAYFCASSPRASGSKETQYFGPGTRLLVL.

This chain joins TRBV9 and TRBJ1-2; D unresolved. The CDR3 is made up of 13 amino acids. Trimming shortened V by 3 bases and J by 6 bases, and 12 bases separated the two germline ends. Germline CDR1 and CDR2: SGDLS and YYNGEE. Here the CDR3 DNA reads TGTGCCAGCAGCGCACAGACCCTTAATGGCTACACCTTC. It translates to CASSAQTLNGYTF.

This clonotype was detected many times. The V and J genes are TRBV11-1 and TRBJ2-3; 8 nucleotides line up with TRBD2. The length of the CDR3 is 17 residues. Per the germline V gene, CDR1 is SGHAT and CDR2 is FQDESV (reference sequence). The V and J ends lost 7 bases and 3 bases, in that order; junction bases with no gene match: 15. The CDR3 protein is CASKGEYPGGPTDTQYF. The CDR3 DNA follows: TGTGCCAGCAAGGGGGAGTATCCGGGAGGGCCGACAGATACGCAGTATTTT.

There are many counts of this clonotype. CDR3: CAWSTSRQGPFGYTF. The CDR3, as DNA: TGTGCCTGGAGTACATCCCGACAGGGGCCCTTTGGCTACACCTTC. This chain uses TRBV30 with TRBJ1-2, with 8 bases that match TRBD1. This CDR3 comprises 15 residues. CDR1 is GTSNPN and CDR2 is SVGIG in the germline V gene (reference sequence). With V trimmed by 2 bases and J by 7 bases, 12 bases remained unmatched. The variable domain in full, with the rest retrieved from reference TRBV30 and TRBJ1-2, is SQTIHQWPATLVQPVGSPLSLECTVEGTSNPNLYWYRQAAGRGLQLLFYSVGIGQISSEVPQNLSASRPQDRQFILSSKKLLLSDSGFYLCAWSTSRQGPFGYTFGSGTRLTVV.

With regard to this clonotype: A read error likely explains this, since a far larger clone differs by one base. The CDR3 DNA reads as TGTGCCATCAGTGAGTCAGCCGCCGGGACTAGCGGGAGTTACAATGGGCAGTTCTTC. It is translated as CAISESAAGTSGSYNGQFF. V is TRBV12-3 or TRBV12-4 and J is TRBJ2-1; the match to TRBD2 covers 14 bases. The CDR3 length is 19 residues.

This clonotype showed up many times. The J gene is TRBJ2-1, the V gene TRBV20-1; 9 positions agree with TRBD2. CDR1 and CDR2 (germline): DFQATT, SNEGSKA (reference sequence). This CDR3 region has 15 residues. V was clipped by 6 bases and J by 2 bases; unmatched bases: 8. The CDR3 region has the DNA TGCAGTGCACCTCAAGCGGGAGGCCCCTACAATGAGCAGTTCTTC. The encoded protein is CSAPQAGGPYNEQFF.